These 3 T cell receptor beta chains were sequenced from one sample in a study of T cells in Graves' hyperthyroidism and ophthalmopathy. Template material for amplifying TCR beta CDR3 regions consisted of RNA transcripts. Initially, a first-round RT-PCR of the TCR CDR3 employed the HTBI primer set. TCRdb recomputed calls from the multiplex PCR reads with MiXCR, one row per CDR3 protein. The table includes 700,000 or so distinct CDR3 sequences, 16% detected once. Sequenced material: blood. These receptors were collected from a man in his late teens or twenties with Graves' hyperthyroidism.

This clonotype has a count of ten or more. The V and J genes are TRBV6-1 and TRBJ1-1; tentatively, D is TRBD1 (6 bases). Germline V lookup: CDR1 MNHNS, CDR2 SASEGT. The CDR3 spans 13 residues. V was trimmed by 6 bases and J by 5 bases, leaving 13 bases between them. The chain's CDR3 is CASRGGEGTEAFF. The DNA of the CDR3 is TGTGCCAGCAGAGGGGGGGAGGGTACTGAAGCTTTCTTT.

The chain uses TRBV10-2 and TRBJ2-3; TRBD1 agrees at 10 bases. The CDR3 is made up of 16 amino acids. Germline CDR1 and CDR2: WSHSY and SAAADI. Unmatched junction bases numbered 8, after V lost 6 bases and J lost 2 bases. Here the CDR3 DNA reads TGCGCCAGCAGAGAGCCGGGACAGGGGATCACAGATACGCAGTATTTT. Its protein product is CASREPGQGITDTQYF.

The V and J genes are TRBV20-1 and TRBJ2-7; 10 positions match TRBD2. This CDR3 comprises 15 residues. Germline V gives CDR1 DFQATT, CDR2 SNEGSKA (reference sequence). The trim removed 1 base at V and 4 bases at J, leaving 7 bases unmatched. CDR3 nucleotide sequence: TGCAGTGCTAGAGTCAGCGGGAGGGCCATTTACGAGCAGTACTTC. Translating gives CSARVSGRAIYEQYF.